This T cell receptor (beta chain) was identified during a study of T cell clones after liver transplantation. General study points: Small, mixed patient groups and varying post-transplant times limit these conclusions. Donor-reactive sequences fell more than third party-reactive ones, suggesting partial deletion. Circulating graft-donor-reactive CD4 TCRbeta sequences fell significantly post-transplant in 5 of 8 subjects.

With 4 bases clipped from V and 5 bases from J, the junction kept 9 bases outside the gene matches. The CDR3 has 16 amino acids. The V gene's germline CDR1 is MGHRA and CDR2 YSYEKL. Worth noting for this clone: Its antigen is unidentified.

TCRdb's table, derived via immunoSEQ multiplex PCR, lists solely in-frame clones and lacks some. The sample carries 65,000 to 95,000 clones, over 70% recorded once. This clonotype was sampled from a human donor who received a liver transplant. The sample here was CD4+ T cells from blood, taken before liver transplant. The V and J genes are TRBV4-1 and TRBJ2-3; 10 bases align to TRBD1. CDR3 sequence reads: CASSPSGQGRGDTQYF. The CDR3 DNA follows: TGCGCCAGCAGCCCTTCGGGACAGGGGAGGGGAGATACGCAGTATTTT.